A single sample is the source of the 14 T cell receptor delta chains below, sequenced in a study of Vδ1+ human thymocytes. These receptors have no identified antigens. Sequences come from RNA converted to cDNA by reverse transcription. Multiplex PCR used pooled V-gene forward primers and a constant-region reverse primer to amplify CDR3s. TCRdb ran CATT on the multiplex PCR reads. The sample has approximately 25,000 delta-chain clones; around 28% are singletons. Points from the study as a whole: Thymic TRG and TRD repertoires appeared highly polyclonal.

The sample was Vdelta1+ gamma-delta thymocytes from the thymus. The subset is: FACS-sorted CD3+ TCRalphabeta- TCRVdelta1+ TCRVdelta2- thymocytes. These receptors were taken from a boy in the first two years of life who had congenital heart surgery.

This clone occurred a few times. The chain joins TRDV1 to TRDJ1; D is possibly TRDD3 (5 bases). With 5 bases removed from V and 1 base from J, the gap between germline ends came to 26 bases. Germline values: CDR1 TSWWSYY, CDR2 QGS. The CDR3 consists of 19 residues. The CDR3 DNA follows: TGTGCTCTTGGGCCTCCGCCCTTTCCCACGGGGAGGAGCACCGATAAACTCATCTTT. This encodes CALGPPPFPTGRSTDKLIF.

Regarding this clone: The germline gene is not matched at one end of the junction; a read error may be the cause. Other DNA sequences within the sample encode an identical CDR3. The chain uses TRDV1 and TRDJ1, with 8 bases that match TRDD3. The CDR3 sequence is 19 residues long. Germline V lookup: CDR1 TSWWSYY, CDR2 QGS. CDR3 sequence: CALGVSFPDWGEYTDKLIF. CDR3 DNA sequence: TGCGCTCTTGGGGTTTCCTTCCCAGACTGGGGGGAGTACACCGATAAACTCATCTTT.

The chain couples TRDV1 to TRDJ1; TRDD2 or TRDD3 may be the D gene (8 bases each). The V end lost 1 base, the J end lost 1 base, and 34 bases lay between the germline ends. The CDR3 consists of 23 residues. Germline V gene lookup returns CDR1 TSWWSYY and CDR2 QGS. The CDR3, as DNA: TGTGCTCTTGGGGAACCCGTCTTCCTACGTTCCTACTGGGGGGGATCGGCCACCGATAAACTCATCTTT. It is translated as CALGEPVFLRSYWGGSATDKLIF.

This clone came up a few times. The V and J genes are TRDV1 and TRDJ1; 7 bases are shared with TRDD3. Germline V gene data show CDR1 as TSWWSYY and CDR2 as QGS. V shed 1 base, J shed 0 bases, and the junction held 17 bases outside the gene matches. The CDR3 totals 20 residues. The CDR3 is CALGEPSAPGGSTYTDKLIF. The DNA for the CDR3 is TGTGCTCTTGGGGAACCTTCTGCGCCAGGGGGATCCACGTACACCGATAAACTCATCTTT.

The rearrangement links TRDV1 to TRDJ1; 9 bases line up with TRDD3. CDR1 TSWWSYY and CDR2 QGS come from the germline V gene. Losses at the gene ends were 0 bases for V and 2 bases for J; bases not matched to a gene: 22. The CDR3 contains 22 residues. The CDR3 DNA reads as TGTGCTCTTGGGGAACTACCGACTTTCCTACCGACTGGGGGACGACGGACCGATAAACTCATCTTT. This encodes CALGELPTFLPTGGRRTDKLIF.

With regard to this clone: Germline and junction disagree at one end, which may indicate a read error. Different DNA sequences within this sample yield the same CDR3. The V call is TRDV1, the J call TRDJ1; the match to TRDD3 covers 10 bases. The CDR3 runs to 17 residues. The germline V gene has CDR1 TSWWSYY and CDR2 QGS. The CDR3 DNA reads as TGTGCCCTTGGGGAACTTCCTACGTACTGGGGGATGGGGGAACTCATCTTT. Its translation: CALGELPTYWGMGELIF.

Comments on this clone: Other DNA sequences from this sample encode an identical CDR3 as well. The chain has TRDV1 and TRDJ1; 8 nucleotides match TRDD3. The CDR3 contains 19 residues. V shed 0 bases and J 7 bases; nucleotides not matched to a gene: 19. In germline, CDR1 is TSWWSYY, CDR2 QGS. The CDR3 protein is CALGELGRSGGIRVPKLIF. For the CDR3, the DNA is TGTGCTCTTGGGGAACTCGGGCGGTCTGGTGGGATACGAGTGCCTAAACTCATCTTT.

V is TRDV1 and J is TRDJ1; D is possibly TRDD2 (6 bases). V dropped 0 bases and J dropped 9 bases, with 26 bases sitting between them. The germline V gene encodes CDR1 TSWWSYY and CDR2 QGS. CDR3 size: 18 residues. The CDR3 DNA reads as TGTGCTCTTGGGGAACTGTCCGGTCCTACTGGATTCGGAGTTGAACTCATCTTT. As protein: CALGELSGPTGFGVELIF.

J is TRDJ1 and V is TRDV1; 11 positions match TRDD3. The CDR3 is 19 residues long. Trimming took 0 bases from V and 3 from J; bases not matched to a gene: 12. Germline V gene lookup returns CDR1 TSWWSYY and CDR2 QGS. CDR3: CALGELTSWGILGADKLIF. The CDR3, as DNA: TGTGCTCTTGGGGAACTTACGTCCTGGGGGATACTGGGTGCCGATAAACTCATCTTT.

The table lists this clone with a few counts. The chain recombines TRDV1 with TRDJ1, with TRDD3 matching over 11 bases. CDR3 length: 22 residues. V lost 1 base, J lost 0 bases, and 19 bases stayed unmatched. From germline, CDR1 is TSWWSYY and CDR2 QGS. CDR3: CALGEPQGHLYWGIMYTDKLIF. The CDR3 DNA is TGTGCTCTTGGGGAACCCCAGGGGCATTTGTACTGGGGGATAATGTACACCGATAAACTCATCTTT.

This rearrangement joins TRDV1 to TRDJ1; 7 bases map to TRDD2. V shed 5 bases, J shed 2 bases, and the junction held 26 bases outside the gene matches. Germline V gene sequence: CDR1 TSWWSYY, CDR2 QGS. This CDR3 is built from 21 residues. As DNA, the CDR3 is TGTGCTCTTGGGACGGCGGGTTCCTACCCTTCCCTGGGAGGGGGGACCGATAAACTCATCTTT. It translates to CALGTAGSYPSLGGGTDKLIF.

The J gene is TRDJ1, the V gene TRDV1, with 13 positions matching TRDD3. V lost 2 bases, J lost 0 bases, and 12 bases stayed unmatched. This CDR3 has 20 residues. Per germline, CDR1 TSWWSYY and CDR2 QGS. The CDR3 sequence: CALGEDSLLGDTRYTDKLIF. The CDR3 DNA is TGTGCTCTTGGGGAAGATTCTTTACTGGGGGATACGAGGTACACCGATAAACTCATCTTT.

This clone was detected a few times. Other DNA sequences in the same sample also yield this CDR3. The chain joins TRDV1 to TRDJ1; D perhaps matches TRDD3 (9 bases). Germline lookup yields CDR1 TSWWSYY and CDR2 QGS. There are 28 residues in the CDR3. Trimming cost V 2 bases and J 5 bases, with 54 bases left between them. The CDR3 DNA sequence: TGTGCTCTTGGGGAAAAATCATGGCTGGAGTGGGCCTTCCTAGACGCGGGCGACTGGGGGACCCCCCGTGATAAACTCATCTTT. Translated, it gives CALGEKSWLEWAFLDAGDWGTPRDKLIF.

The table lists this clone with a few counts. This chain links TRDV1 with TRDJ1; 8 bases match TRDD3. V dropped 0 bases and J dropped 11; count of bases not matched to a gene: 11. The CDR3 sequence is 15 residues long. The germline V gene has CDR1 TSWWSYY and CDR2 QGS. CDR3 in DNA: TGTGCTCTTGGGGAACTACGGCTGGGATACGGGGGGCTCATCTTT. Encoded protein: CALGELRLGYGGLIF.